The sequence of this T cell receptor beta chain was determined in a study of molecular identifiers for immune sequencing clone quantification. TCRdb re-called the PCR reads through MiXCR, storing one row per CDR3 protein. The table records approximately 630,000 distinct CDR3 sequences, 25% of them present only once. Concerning this clonotype: One base away lies a much larger clone, so this may be a sequencing read error.

Germline-derived CDR1 and CDR2 are SNHLY and FYNNEI. The CDR3 covers 14 residues. The V and J genes are TRBV2 and TRBJ1-4; 11 positions match TRBD1. This sequence originates from a human donor in good health. Some libraries in this study had Jurkat cell RNA spiked in. The material sequenced was naive CD8+ T cells from blood, with Jurkat cell RNA spiked in. Subset noted: FACS-sorted CD8+CD4-CCR7+CD45RA+ naive T cells. The CDR3 DNA reads TGTGCCAGCGGACAGGGGGCTTCTAATGAAAAACTGCTTTTT. It translates to CASGQGASNEKLLF. The variable domain in full, with the rest retrieved from reference TRBV2 and TRBJ1-4, is EPEVTQTPSHQVTQMGQEVILRCVPISNHLYFYWYRQILGQKVEFLVSFYNNEISEKSEIFDDQFSVERPDGSNFTLKIRSTKLEDSAMYFCASGQGASNEKLLFGSGTQLSVL.